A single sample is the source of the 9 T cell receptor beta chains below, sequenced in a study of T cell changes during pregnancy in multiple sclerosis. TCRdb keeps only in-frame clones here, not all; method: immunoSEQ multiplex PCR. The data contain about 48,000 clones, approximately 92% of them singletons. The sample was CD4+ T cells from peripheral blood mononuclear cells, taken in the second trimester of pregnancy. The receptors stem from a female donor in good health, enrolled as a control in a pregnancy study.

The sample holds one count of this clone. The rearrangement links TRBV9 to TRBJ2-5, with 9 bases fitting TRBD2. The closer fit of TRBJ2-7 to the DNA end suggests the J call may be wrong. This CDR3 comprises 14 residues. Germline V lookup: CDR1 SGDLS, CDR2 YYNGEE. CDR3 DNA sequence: TGTGCCAGCAGCGTAGGACTAGCGGCCTACGAGCAGTACTTC. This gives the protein CASSVGLAAYEQYF.

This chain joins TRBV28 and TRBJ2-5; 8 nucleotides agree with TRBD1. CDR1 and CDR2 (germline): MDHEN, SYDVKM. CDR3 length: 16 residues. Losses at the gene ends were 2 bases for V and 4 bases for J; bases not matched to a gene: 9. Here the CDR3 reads CASSLPTGEVGETQYF. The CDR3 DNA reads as TGTGCCAGCAGTTTACCGACAGGGGAAGTTGGAGAGACCCAGTACTTC.

The CDR3 protein is CASSLTGGDYGYTF. In DNA, the CDR3 is TGTGCCAGCAGTTTGACAGGGGGGGACTATGGCTACACCTTC. V usage is TRBV28 and J usage is TRBJ1-2; TRBD1 matches at 9 bases. This CDR3 has 14 residues. Germline assignment: CDR1 MDHEN and CDR2 SYDVKM. The trim removed 3 bases at V and 3 bases at J, leaving 2 bases unmatched.

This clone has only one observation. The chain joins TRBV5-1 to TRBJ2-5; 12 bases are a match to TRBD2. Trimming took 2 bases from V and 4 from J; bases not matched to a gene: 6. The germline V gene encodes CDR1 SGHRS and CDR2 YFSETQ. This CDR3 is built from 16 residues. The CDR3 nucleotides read TGCGCCAGCAGCTTTCTAGCGGGGGGGCCGGGAGAGACCCAGTACTTC. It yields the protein CASSFLAGGPGETQYF.

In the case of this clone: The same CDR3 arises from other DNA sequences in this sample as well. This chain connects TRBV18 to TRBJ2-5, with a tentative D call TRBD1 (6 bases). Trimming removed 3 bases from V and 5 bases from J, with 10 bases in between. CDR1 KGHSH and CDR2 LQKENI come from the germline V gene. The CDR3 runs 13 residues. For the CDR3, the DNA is TGTGCCAGCTCACCGGGGGCTTTGGAGACCCAGTACTTC. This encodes CASSPGALETQYF. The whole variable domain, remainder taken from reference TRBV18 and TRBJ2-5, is NAGVMQNPRHLVRRRGQEARLRCSPMKGHSHVYWYRQLPEEGLKFMVYLQKENIIDESGMPKERFSAEFPKEGPSILRIQQVVRGDSAAYFCASSPGALETQYFGPGTRLLVL.

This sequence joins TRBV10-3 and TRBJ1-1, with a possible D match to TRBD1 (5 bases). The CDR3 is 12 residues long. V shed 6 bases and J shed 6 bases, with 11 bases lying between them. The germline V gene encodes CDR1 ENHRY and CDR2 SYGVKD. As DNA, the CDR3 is TGTGCCATCAGATCCGGGGGTGCTGAAGCTTTCTTT. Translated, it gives CAIRSGGAEAFF.

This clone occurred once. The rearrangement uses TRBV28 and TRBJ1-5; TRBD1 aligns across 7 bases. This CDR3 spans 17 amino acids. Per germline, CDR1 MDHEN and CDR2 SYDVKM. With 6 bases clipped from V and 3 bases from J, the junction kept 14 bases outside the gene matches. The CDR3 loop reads CASSPDRAPVNNQPQHF. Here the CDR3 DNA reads TGTGCCAGCAGCCCAGACAGGGCCCCTGTTAACAATCAGCCCCAGCATTTT.

CDR3 in amino acids: CASNGWTGRQPQHF. DNA for the CDR3: TGTGCCAGTAATGGATGGACAGGCAGGCAGCCCCAGCATTTT. The chain couples TRBV19 to TRBJ1-5, with TRBD1 matching over 7 bases. From germline, CDR1 is LNHDA and CDR2 SQIVND (reference sequence). V lost 7 bases and J lost 7; bases outside the gene matches: 10. CDR3 length equals 14 residues.

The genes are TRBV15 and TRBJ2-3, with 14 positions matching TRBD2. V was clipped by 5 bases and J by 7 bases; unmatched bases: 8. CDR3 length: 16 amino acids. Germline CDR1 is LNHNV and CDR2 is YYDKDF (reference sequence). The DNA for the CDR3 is TGTGCCACCAGCCCCCAGGGACTAGCGGGAGCTAATACGCAGTATTTT. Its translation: CATSPQGLAGANTQYF.